This TCR beta chain came from a study of blood T cell repertoires in COVID-19 (dated by TCRdb to 2018 to 2020). About the full investigation: The collaborator samples originated in the United States, Italy and Spain and spanned the acute and convalescent phases of COVID-19. The material from the prospective study consisted of cDNA or gDNA derived from T cells, B-cell-depleted T cells, or PBMCs. Subjects who had been exposed to COVID-19, were actively infected with it, or had recovered from it provided the deeply sampled blood TCRbeta repertoires that made up the dataset. The repertoires were released in a freely available public database meant as a resource for research on the immune response to SARS-CoV-2. The samples were drawn from the first 160 participants of the ongoing ImmuneRACE study and from 1,254 subjects provided by 6 global collaborators. Nearly every sample came with metadata listing a de-identified subject ID, COVID-19 status, age in years and sex. Where available, HLA class I and class II types were taken from metadata supplied by the sample provider and were not determined by assay-based typing.

TCRbeta CDR3 regions were amplified from genomic DNA using the immunoSEQ Assay, a bias-controlled multiplex PCR. The paper's processing steps were these. Within the assay, amplification of reference gene primers was used to estimate how many nucleated cells each sample contained. To quantify the absolute abundance of each unique TCRbeta CDR3 rearrangement, sequence reads were collapsed and filtered. Productive Simpson clonality was computed per sample as the square root of Simpson's diversity index over productive rearrangements. Held by TCRdb, this immuneACCESS table contains in-frame sequences only and omits some clones. Under half of the omission traces to an unresolved V gene where checked; the cause of the rest is unknown. The D gene and trimming were derived from the DNA, and the V and J assignments and clone size from that table. The sample data list 250,000 to 350,000 clones, and more than 75% of these were observed just once. Approximately 8.1% of the sample goes to the ten largest clones.

A remark on this clone: The antigen it recognizes is unknown. No clone much larger than this one lies a single base away; base qualities are absent.

General findings and caveats noted by the study authors: The amount of clinical and demographic metadata varied by source and participant and was provided uncurated.

Samples from volunteer blood donors who had recovered from COVID-19 were contributed by a second Seattle source. Each collaborating institution followed its own protocols to collect whole blood in K2EDTA tubes. For TCRbeta analysis, collaborators shipped samples in one of three forms: frozen whole blood, isolated PBMCs, or DNA extracted from either of those sample types. At the junction V is shortened by 5 bases and J by 3 bases; bases outside the gene matches: 9. The germline V gene (reference sequence) specifies SEHNR as CDR1 and FQNEAQ as CDR2. CDR3 length: 15 amino acids, cysteine to phenylalanine. Only CDR3 DNA remains: 45 bases, in frame from the first base.

This TCR came from a woman aged 50 to 60 who had recovered from COVID-19. The sample taken for sequencing was peripheral blood. Recombination connected TRBV7-9 to TRBJ2-7, with 8 bases aligning to TRBD1. The DNA is TGTGCCAGCAGCCGTGGACAGGGAAGTAGCTACGAGCAGTACTTC. This encodes CASSRGQGSSYEQYF. Reference TRBV7-9 and TRBJ2-7 genes cover what lies past the CDR3, so the full variable domain is DTGVSQNPRHKITKRGQNVTFRCDPISEHNRLYWYRQTLGQGPEFLTYFQNEAQLEKSRLLSDRFSAERPKGSFSTLEIQRTEQGDSAMYLCASSRGQGSSYEQYFGPGTRLTVT.